A selection of T cell receptor beta chains follows, all from one sample in a study of blood T cell repertoires in COVID-19. The table came from immunoSEQ multiplex PCR; TCRdb's copy has only in-frame clones and leaves some out. Among 150,000 to 200,000 clones listed, 88% were seen once. Sequencing input: peripheral blood. Receptors were obtained from a man aged 40-55 years with active or convalescent COVID-19. The CDR3 runs from the conserved cysteine through the conserved F or W. A D gene is named only where the DNA matches it firmly. Expanded clones get a size class; other rows say once, few or many, or leave the size out.

V	D	size	J	DNA	CDR3
TRBV3-1/TRBV3-2	TRBD2	-	TRBJ2-3	TGTGCCAGCAGCCTTCCTAGCGGCTACAGCACAGATACGCAGTATTTT	CASSLPSGYSTDTQYF
TRBV19	TRBD1	-	TRBJ2-5	TGTGCCAGTAGCCTAGGGGGGACAGGGTCGAAGACCCAGTACTTC	CASSLGGTGSKTQYF
TRBV7-9	TRBD2	-	TRBJ2-1	TGTGCCACCGAAGGGACTAGCGGGAGAAATGAGCAGTTCTTC	CATEGTSGRNEQFF
TRBV19	TRBD1	once	TRBJ2-7	TGTGCCAGTAGTACTGGGGGAAGGGGGCTGGGCGAGCAGTACTTC	CASSTGGRGLGEQYF
TRBV3-1/TRBV3-2	-	-	TRBJ1-1	TGTGCCAGCAGCCAAGCGTCTGGCGGGATTCACACTGAAGCTTTCTTT	CASSQASGGIHTEAFF
TRBV3-1/TRBV3-2	-	-	TRBJ2-1	TGTGCCAGCAGCCCGCGTTTAGCTAACAATGAGCAGTTCTTC	CASSPRLANNEQFF
TRBV28	-	-	TRBJ1-5	TGTGCCAGCCTTCACAGGGAGAGCAATCAGCCCCAGCATTTT	CASLHRESNQPQHF
TRBV25-1	-	-	TRBJ1-1	TGTGCCAGCAGTGTAAAAGCAAACACTGAAGCTTTCTTT	CASSVKANTEAFF
TRBV5-1	TRBD2	-	TRBJ2-3	TGCGCCAGCAGCTTGGGCCCCCGCGGGGGGGCCCCGCGCAGCACAGATACGCAGTATTTT	CASSLGPRGGAPRSTDTQYF
TRBV18	-	-	TRBJ2-3	TGTGCCAGCTCACCACCTCGCCCGGAGGATACGCAGTATTTT	CASSPPRPEDTQYF
TRBV11-2	TRBD2	-	TRBJ2-1	TGTGCCAGCAGCGCTAGCGGGACGAATTACAATGAGCAGTTCTTC	CASSASGTNYNEQFF
TRBV28	-	few	TRBJ1-5	TGTGCCAGCAGCCCAACGACAGATTATAGCAATCAGCCCCAGCATTTT	CASSPTTDYSNQPQHF
TRBV19	TRBD2	-	TRBJ2-1	TGTGCCAGTAGTCCCAGGACTAGCGGGAGCTCCTACAATGAGCAGTTCTTC	CASSPRTSGSSYNEQFF
TRBV11-3	-	-	TRBJ2-1	TGTGCCAGCAGCCACATGGTAGTCCAAATCAGGGAGCAGTTCTTC	CASSHMVVQIREQFF
TRBV5-4	TRBD2	-	TRBJ2-5	TGTGCCAGCAGCTTTCTTACTAGCGGGAGGGTTGAGACAGAGACCCAGTACTTC	CASSFLTSGRVETETQYF
TRBV2	TRBD1	-	TRBJ1-5	TGTGCCAGCAGTGTAGGACAGGAACGCAATCAGCCCCAGCATTTT	CASSVGQERNQPQHF
TRBV3-1/TRBV3-2	TRBD2	-	TRBJ2-3	TGTGCCAGCAGCCAGCGGGGGGATACGCAGTATTTT	CASSQRGDTQYF
TRBV7-9	-	-	TRBJ2-1	TGTGCCAGCAGCTTACGGGGTTACAATGAGCAGTTCTTC	CASSLRGYNEQFF
TRBV2	-	-	TRBJ1-2	TGTGCCAGCAGGCTGACAGGCGGAGGCTACACCTTC	CASRLTGGGYTF
TRBV6-4	-	-	TRBJ1-6	TGTGCCAGCAGTGACGAAGCGGGGGCACACTCACCCCTCCACTTT	CASSDEAGAHSPLHF
TRBV6-6	-	-	TRBJ2-6	TGTGCCAGCACTAGCTCTGGGGCCAACGTCCTGACTTTC	CASTSSGANVLTF
TRBV5-1	-	-	TRBJ2-2	TGCGCCAGCAGCTTGCCCGTCGCGGGCACCGGGGAGCTGTTTTTT	CASSLPVAGTGELFF
TRBV19	-	-	TRBJ1-2	TGTGCCAGTATGGCGGGGGTGACTAATGGCTACACCTTC	CASMAGVTNGYTF
TRBV4-1	-	-	TRBJ2-1	TGCGCCAGCAACGAACAAGGCGGGACTCTTGAGCAGTTCTTC	CASNEQGGTLEQFF
TRBV5-5	-	-	TRBJ1-3	TGTGCCAGCAGCTGGCAGGGAAAGGTTGAAGGAAACACCATATATTTT	CASSWQGKVEGNTIYF
TRBV7-9	-	-	TRBJ2-1	TGTGCCAGCAGCTTAGAGGGCGGGATTCCGCCCAATGAGCAGTTCTTC	CASSLEGGIPPNEQFF
TRBV18	TRBD1	-	TRBJ1-1	TGTGCCAGCTCACAAATCCAGGGGGCGACGGTAACTGAAGCTTTCTTT	CASSQIQGATVTEAFF
TRBV14	-	-	TRBJ1-2	TGTGCCAGCAGCCAAACGACCCTCATGCGGGGCTATGGCTACACCTTC	CASSQTTLMRGYGYTF
TRBV5-4	-	-	TRBJ2-3	TGTGCCAGCAGCTTGGAGGGGCCTAGCACAGATACGCAGTATTTT	CASSLEGPSTDTQYF
TRBV19	-	few	TRBJ1-3	TGTGCCAGTAGTAGGCAGAAAAGCTCTGGAAACACCATATATTTT	CASSRQKSSGNTIYF
TRBV18	-	-	TRBJ1-2	TGTGCCAGCTCACCAACAAGTGCAAGTAACTATGGCTACACCTTC	CASSPTSASNYGYTF
TRBV5-4	-	once	TRBJ2-7	TGTGCCAGCAGCTTGTCTCCTTCCGGTAGCTCGGTTGGGTACGAGCAGTACTTC	CASSLSPSGSSVGYEQYF
TRBV7-9	-	few	TRBJ1-4	TGTGCCAGCAGCTCGATACAGGAAAAACTGTTTTTT	CASSSIQEKLFF
TRBV19	TRBD1	-	TRBJ1-6	TGTGCCAGTAGTACACCCCGGGACAGGGGTAATTCACCCCTCCACTTT	CASSTPRDRGNSPLHF
TRBV19	TRBD1	-	TRBJ1-2	TGTGCCAGCGGATTTGATGGGACAGGCGTCCTCTATGGCTACACCTTC	CASGFDGTGVLYGYTF